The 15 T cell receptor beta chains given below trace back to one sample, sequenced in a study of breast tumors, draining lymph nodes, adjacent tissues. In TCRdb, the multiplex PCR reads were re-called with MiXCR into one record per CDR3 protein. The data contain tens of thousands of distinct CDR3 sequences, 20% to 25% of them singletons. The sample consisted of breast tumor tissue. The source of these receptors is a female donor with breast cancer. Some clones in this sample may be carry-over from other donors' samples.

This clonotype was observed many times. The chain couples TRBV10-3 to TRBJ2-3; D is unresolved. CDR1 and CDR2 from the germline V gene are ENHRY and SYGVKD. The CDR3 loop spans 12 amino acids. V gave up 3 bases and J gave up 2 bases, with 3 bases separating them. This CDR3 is CAISDDTDTQYF. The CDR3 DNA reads TGTGCCATCAGTGACGACACAGATACGCAGTATTTT.

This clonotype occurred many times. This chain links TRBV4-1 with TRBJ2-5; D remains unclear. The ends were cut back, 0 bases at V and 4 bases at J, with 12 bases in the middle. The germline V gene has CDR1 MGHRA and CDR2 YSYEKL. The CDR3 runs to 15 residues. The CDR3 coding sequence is TGCGCCAGCAGCCAAGAGGCCCGGAACATAGAGACCCAGTACTTC. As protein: CASSQEARNIETQYF.

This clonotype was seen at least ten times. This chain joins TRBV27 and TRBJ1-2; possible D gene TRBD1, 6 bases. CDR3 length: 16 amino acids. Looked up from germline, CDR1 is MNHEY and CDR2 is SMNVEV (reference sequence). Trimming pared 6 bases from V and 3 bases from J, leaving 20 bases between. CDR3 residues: CASSQQGQGWDYGYTF. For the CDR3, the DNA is TGTGCCAGCAGCCAACAGGGTCAGGGTTGGGACTATGGCTACACCTTC.

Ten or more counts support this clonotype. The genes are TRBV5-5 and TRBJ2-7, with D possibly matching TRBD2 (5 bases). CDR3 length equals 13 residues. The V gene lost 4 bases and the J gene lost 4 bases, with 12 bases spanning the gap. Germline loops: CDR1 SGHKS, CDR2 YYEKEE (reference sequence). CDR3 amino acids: CASSGAGEYEQYF. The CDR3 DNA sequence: TGTGCCAGCAGCGGAGCTGGGGAGTACGAGCAGTACTTC.

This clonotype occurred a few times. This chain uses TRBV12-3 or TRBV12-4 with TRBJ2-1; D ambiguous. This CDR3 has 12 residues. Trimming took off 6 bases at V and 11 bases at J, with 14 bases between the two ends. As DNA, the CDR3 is TGTGCCAGCAGCCCAAGTACCATTAAGCAGTTCTTC. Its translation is CASSPSTIKQFF.

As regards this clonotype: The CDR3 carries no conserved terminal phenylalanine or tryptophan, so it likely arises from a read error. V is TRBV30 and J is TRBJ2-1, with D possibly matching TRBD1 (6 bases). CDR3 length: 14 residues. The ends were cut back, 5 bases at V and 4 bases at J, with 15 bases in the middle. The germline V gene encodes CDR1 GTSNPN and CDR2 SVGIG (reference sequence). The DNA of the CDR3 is TGTGCCTGGGGTCAGGGGCGGACATACAATGAGCAGTTCATC. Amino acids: CAWGQGRTYNEQFI.

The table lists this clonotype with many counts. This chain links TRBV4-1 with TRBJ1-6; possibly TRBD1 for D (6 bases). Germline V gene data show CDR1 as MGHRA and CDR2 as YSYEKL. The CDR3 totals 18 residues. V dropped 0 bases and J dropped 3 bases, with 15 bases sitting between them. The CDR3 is CASSQESSGAHYNSPLHF. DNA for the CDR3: TGCGCCAGCAGCCAAGAGTCGTCAGGGGCCCACTATAATTCACCCCTCCACTTT.

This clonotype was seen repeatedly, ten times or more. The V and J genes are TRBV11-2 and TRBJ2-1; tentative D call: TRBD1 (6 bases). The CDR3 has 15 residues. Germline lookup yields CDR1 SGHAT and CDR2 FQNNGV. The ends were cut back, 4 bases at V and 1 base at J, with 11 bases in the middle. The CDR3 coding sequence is TGTGCCAGCAGCTCACAAGGGGGTTCCTACAATGAGCAGTTCTTC. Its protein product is CASSSQGGSYNEQFF. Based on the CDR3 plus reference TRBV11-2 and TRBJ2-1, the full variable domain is EAGVAQSPRYKIIEKRQSVAFWCNPISGHATLYWYQQILGQGPKLLIQFQNNGVVDDSQLPKDRFSAERLKGVDSTLKIQPAKLEDSAVYLCASSSQGGSYNEQFFGPGTRLTVL.

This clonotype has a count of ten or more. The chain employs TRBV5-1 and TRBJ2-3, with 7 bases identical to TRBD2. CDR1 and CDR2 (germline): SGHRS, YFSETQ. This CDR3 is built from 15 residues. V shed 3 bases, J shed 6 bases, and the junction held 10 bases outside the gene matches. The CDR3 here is CASSWGDYEIDTQYF. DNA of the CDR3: TGCGCCAGCAGCTGGGGGGACTATGAGATTGATACGCAGTATTTT. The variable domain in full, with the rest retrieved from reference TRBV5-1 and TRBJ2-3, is KAGVTQTPRYLIKTRGQQVTLSCSPISGHRSVSWYQQTPGQGLQFLFEYFSETQRNKGNFPGRFSGRQFSNSRSEMNVSTLELGDSALYLCASSWGDYEIDTQYFGPGTRLTVL.

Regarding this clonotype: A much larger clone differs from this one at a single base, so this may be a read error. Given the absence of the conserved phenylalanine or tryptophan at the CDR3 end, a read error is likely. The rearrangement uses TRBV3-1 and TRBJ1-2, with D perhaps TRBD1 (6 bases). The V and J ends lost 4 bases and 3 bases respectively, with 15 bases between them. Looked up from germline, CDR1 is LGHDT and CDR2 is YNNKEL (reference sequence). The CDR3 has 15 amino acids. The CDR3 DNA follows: TGTGCCAGCAGCCCGAGGGTGCAGGGGTACTATGGCTACACCCTC. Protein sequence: CASSPRVQGYYGYTL.

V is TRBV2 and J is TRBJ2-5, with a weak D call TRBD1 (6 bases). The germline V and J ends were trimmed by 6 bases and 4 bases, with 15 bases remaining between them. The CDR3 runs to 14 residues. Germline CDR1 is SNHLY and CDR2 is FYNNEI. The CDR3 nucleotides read TGTGCCAGCAGCTTATTACTGACAGGAGAGACCCAGTACTTC. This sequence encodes CASSLLLTGETQYF.

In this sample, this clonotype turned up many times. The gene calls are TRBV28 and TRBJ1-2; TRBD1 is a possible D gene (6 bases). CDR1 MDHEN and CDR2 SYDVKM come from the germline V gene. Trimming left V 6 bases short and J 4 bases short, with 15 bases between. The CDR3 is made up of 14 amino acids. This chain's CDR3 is CASSIQGRGYGYTF. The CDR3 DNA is TGTGCCAGCAGCATACAGGGACGCGGCTATGGCTACACCTTC.

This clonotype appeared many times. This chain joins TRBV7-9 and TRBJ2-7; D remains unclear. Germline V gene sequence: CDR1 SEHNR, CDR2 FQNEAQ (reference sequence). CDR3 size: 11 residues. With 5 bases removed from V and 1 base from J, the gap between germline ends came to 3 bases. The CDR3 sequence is CASSASYEQYF. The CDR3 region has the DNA TGTGCCAGCAGCGCTTCCTACGAGCAGTACTTC.

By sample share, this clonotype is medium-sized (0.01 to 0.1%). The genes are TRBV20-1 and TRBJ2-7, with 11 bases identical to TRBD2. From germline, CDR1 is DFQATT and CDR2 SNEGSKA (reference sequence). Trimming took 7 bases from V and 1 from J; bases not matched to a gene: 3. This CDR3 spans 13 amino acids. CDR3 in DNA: TGCAGTGTGGGACTAGCGGTGTCCTACGAGCAGTACTTC. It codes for CSVGLAVSYEQYF.

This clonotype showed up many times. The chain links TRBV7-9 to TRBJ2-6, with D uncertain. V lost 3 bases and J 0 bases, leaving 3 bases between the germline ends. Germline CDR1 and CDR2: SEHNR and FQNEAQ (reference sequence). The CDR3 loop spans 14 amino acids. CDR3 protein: CASSFTSGANVLTF. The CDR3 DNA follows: TGTGCCAGCAGCTTTACCTCTGGGGCCAACGTCCTGACTTTC. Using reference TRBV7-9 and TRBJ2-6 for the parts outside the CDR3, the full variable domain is DTGVSQNPRHKITKRGQNVTFRCDPISEHNRLYWYRQTLGQGPEFLTYFQNEAQLEKSRLLSDRFSAERPKGSFSTLEIQRTEQGDSAMYLCASSFTSGANVLTFGAGSRLTVL.